One TCR beta chain is described in this entry. Its antigen is currently unknown. Other DNA variants within this sample encode the same CDR3. immunoSEQ v3.0 was run at survey level. Sequencing used immunoSEQ multiplex PCR; TCRdb keeps in-frame clones, though not all of them. The sample includes 34,000 or so clones, about 80% of them seen just once. Amounts of about 0.85-10 million cryopreserved PBMC were held in the samples before DNA extraction. Germline CDR1 SQVTM, CDR2 ANQGSEA. This CDR3 spans 11 amino acids. Trimming took 4 bases from V and 2 from J, leaving 5 bases between them. This sample stems from a study of long-term antiretroviral therapy in people with HIV. Study observations and caveats: Blood was collected between about 2003 and 2018, possibly under older ART regimens.

Sequences were derived from unsorted PBMCs, sampled 0.6 years after starting antiretroviral therapy. This clonotype was obtained from a man aged 18-30 years with HIV. The V and J genes are TRBV29-1 and TRBJ1-1; no definite D call. As DNA, the CDR3 is TGCAGCGTTGCAACCAACACTGAAGCTTTCTTT. Its protein is CSVATNTEAFF.